This passage covers 17 T cell receptor beta chains from one sample sequenced in a study of blood T cell repertoires in COVID-19. Libraries were prepared by immunoSEQ multiplex PCR; TCRdb keeps only in-frame clonotypes and omits some of them. The sample lists a few hundred thousand clones; approximately 90% were seen once. Sequences were obtained from PBMCs or T cells enriched from blood (not recorded which). Every receptor here comes from a woman in her thirties or forties who had been exposed to COVID-19.

This chain connects TRBV11-3 to TRBJ1-2; 8 nucleotides align to TRBD1. J lost 6 bases, V lost 3 bases, and 12 bases had no gene match. The CDR3 has 16 residues. Germline V CDR1 and CDR2: SGHNT, YENEEA. This chain's CDR3 is CASSLGTQGATNGYTF. The CDR3 nucleotides are TGTGCCAGCAGCTTGGGGACTCAGGGGGCGACTAATGGCTACACCTTC.

In DNA, the CDR3 is TGTGCCAGCAGTCCCGGACAGCCTGGGACCATATATTTT. Translating it yields CASSPGQPGTIYF. The chain recombines TRBV12-3 or TRBV12-4 with TRBJ1-3; tentatively, D is TRBD1 (6 bases). There are 13 residues in the CDR3. The ends were cut back, 5 bases at V and 10 bases at J, with 15 bases in the middle.

This clone was picked up one time. The chain employs TRBV4-3 and TRBJ1-5; D is unresolved. Germline V gives CDR1 LGHNA, CDR2 YSLEER. The CDR3 spans 14 residues. Between the trimmed V and J ends, which lost 0 bases and 1 base, there was a span of 4 bases. CDR3 nucleotide sequence: TGCGCCAGCAGCCAAGATTCGAGCAATCAGCCCCAGCATTTT. This codes for CASSQDSSNQPQHF.

The chain carries TRBV19 and TRBJ1-1, with 10 bases that match TRBD1. Trimming at V came to 1 base and at J to 4 bases, leaving 3 bases not matched to a gene. The germline V gene has CDR1 LNHDA and CDR2 SQIVND (reference sequence). The CDR3 covers 15 residues. For the CDR3, the DNA is TGTGCCAGTAGTATAGGAGGGACAGGGGTCACTGAAGCTTTCTTT. As protein: CASSIGGTGVTEAFF.

The chain recombines TRBV5-6 with TRBJ1-2; 8 bases match TRBD1. Trimming took 4 bases from V and 5 from J; bases not matched to a gene: 7. The germline V gene has CDR1 SGHDT and CDR2 YYEEEE. The CDR3 extends over 14 amino acids. The CDR3 DNA reads TGTGCCAGCAGCGCGAACAGGGGGTGGTATGGCTACACCTTC. Protein product: CASSANRGWYGYTF.

The chain links TRBV18 to TRBJ2-1; 8 bases line up with TRBD1. Germline V gene lookup returns CDR1 KGHSH and CDR2 LQKENI. Trimming cost V 1 base and J 9 bases; bases outside gene matches: 8. This CDR3 has 15 residues. CDR3: CASSPRDRLQIEQFF. DNA for the CDR3: TGTGCCAGCTCACCACGGGACAGGTTGCAAATTGAGCAGTTCTTC. Using reference TRBV18 and TRBJ2-1 for the parts outside the CDR3, the full variable domain is NAGVMQNPRHLVRRRGQEARLRCSPMKGHSHVYWYRQLPEEGLKFMVYLQKENIIDESGMPKERFSAEFPKEGPSILRIQQVVRGDSAAYFCASSPRDRLQIEQFFGPGTRLTVL.

The rearrangement uses TRBV5-1 and TRBJ1-1; D might be TRBD1 (6 bases). Germline V lookup: CDR1 SGHRS, CDR2 YFSETQ. The CDR3 has 16 residues. V lost 5 bases and J 1 base, leaving 18 bases between the germline ends. CDR3 sequence: CASRTTLTGTNTEAFF. The CDR3, as DNA: TGCGCCAGCAGAACCACCTTGACAGGTACGAACACTGAAGCTTTCTTT.

This clone has a single count. The rearrangement uses TRBV30 and TRBJ1-5; 10 bases agree with TRBD1. In germline, CDR1 is GTSNPN, CDR2 SVGIG (reference sequence). After removal of 7 bases from V and 0 bases from J, the junction contained 6 bases not matched to a gene. The length of the CDR3 is 15 residues. DNA of the CDR3: TGTGCCTTCCGGGACAGGGGCCATAGCAATCAGCCCCAGCATTTT. Protein product: CAFRDRGHSNQPQHF.

This clone has only a few counts. The chain couples TRBV6-5 to TRBJ2-1, with unresolved D. V shed 10 bases and J shed 4 bases, with 20 bases lying between them. This CDR3 spans 15 amino acids. Germline CDR1 is MNHEY and CDR2 is SVGAGI. CDR3 nucleotides: TGTGCCAAGAGACAACACGGAAGGTCTTACAATGAGCAGTTCTTC. Protein sequence: CAKRQHGRSYNEQFF.

The chain has TRBV7-9 and TRBJ1-5; no definite D call. Trimming removed 5 bases from V and 2 bases from J, with 13 bases in between. Germline V CDR1 and CDR2: SEHNR, FQNEAQ (reference sequence). There are 15 residues in the CDR3. CDR3 nucleotide sequence: TGTGCCAGCAGCGCCACGGGGTTGGGCAATCAGCCCCAGCATTTT. This encodes CASSATGLGNQPQHF.

The CDR3 here is CASRTRTGANYGYTF. The CDR3 DNA reads TGTGCCAGCCGTACTAGGACAGGAGCTAACTATGGCTACACCTTC. The rearrangement uses TRBV5-4 and TRBJ1-2, with 7 bases fitting TRBD1. Unmatched junction bases numbered 9, after V lost 7 bases and J lost 0 bases. The CDR3 contains 15 residues. Germline V gives CDR1 SGHNT, CDR2 YYREEE (reference sequence).

The CDR3, as DNA: TGTGCCAGTAGTATAAAACAGGGACGTAACACCGGGGAGCTGTTTTTT. This codes for CASSIKQGRNTGELFF. This rearrangement joins TRBV19 to TRBJ2-2; D perhaps matches TRBD1 (6 bases). V lost 2 bases and J lost 2, with 12 bases in between. From germline, CDR1 is LNHDA and CDR2 SQIVND (reference sequence). The CDR3 is made up of 16 amino acids.

V gene TRBV19 combines with J gene TRBJ1-5, with 7 bases fitting TRBD1. CDR1 is LNHDA, CDR2 SQIVND, per germline (reference sequence). The CDR3 totals 16 residues. The junction had 8 bases not matched to a gene; V was cut back by 1 base and J by 5 bases. CDR3 amino acids: CASSIGARGTDQPQHF. CDR3 in DNA: TGTGCCAGTAGTATAGGGGCCAGGGGGACGGATCAGCCCCAGCATTTT.

The chain uses TRBV5-5 and TRBJ2-3; TRBD1 matches 10 bases. The CDR3 contains 17 residues. In germline, CDR1 is SGHKS, CDR2 YYEKEE (reference sequence). Trimming removed 0 bases from V and 2 bases from J; junction bases left unmatched: 6. This chain's CDR3 is CASSLGTGTGATDTQYF. As DNA, the CDR3 is TGTGCCAGCAGCTTGGGGACCGGGACAGGGGCCACAGATACGCAGTATTTT.

This chain connects TRBV29-1 to TRBJ1-2; 11 positions match TRBD1. Germline values: CDR1 SQVTM, CDR2 ANQGSEA. The CDR3 extends over 13 amino acids. The junction had 6 bases not matched to a gene; V was cut back by 7 bases and J by 5 bases. Written as DNA, the CDR3 is TGCAGCGGTTGGGACAGGGGGTCATATGGCTACACCTTC. This codes for CSGWDRGSYGYTF. The variable domain in full, with the rest retrieved from reference TRBV29-1 and TRBJ1-2, is SAVISQKPSRDICQRGTSLTIQCQVDSQVTMMFWYRQQPGQSLTLIATANQGSEATYESGFVIDKFPISRPNLTFSTLTVSNMSPEDSSIYLCSGWDRGSYGYTFGSGTRLTVV.

This clone was seen only once. The chain employs TRBV5-4 and TRBJ1-1; D unclear. CDR3 size: 15 residues. V was clipped by 0 bases and J by 0 bases, with 9 bases between them. Germline V gives CDR1 SGHNT, CDR2 YYREEE (reference sequence). CDR3 sequence (DNA): TGTGCCAGCAGCTTGGGCGGGGATCTGAACACTGAAGCTTTCTTT. Its protein is CASSLGGDLNTEAFF.

The chain employs TRBV10-3 and TRBJ1-1; tentatively, D is TRBD1 (5 bases). Looked up from germline, CDR1 is ENHRY and CDR2 is SYGVKD. Trimming stripped 3 bases from V and 0 bases from J, with 14 bases between. The CDR3 covers 16 residues. In DNA form, the CDR3 reads TGTGCCATCAGTGACTCCAGGGCGAGTATGAACACTGAAGCTTTCTTT. This encodes CAISDSRASMNTEAFF.